This T cell receptor (beta chain) was identified in a study of graft-versus-host responses after intestinal transplantation. Intraepithelial lymphocytes and lamina propria lymphocytes were released through processing of graft tissue. Sequenced by immunoSEQ multiplex PCR; TCRdb stores in-frame clones only, minus some. This table holds around 20,000 clones, around 76% found once. V trimming: 5 bases; J trimming: 7 bases; junction bases outside the gene matches: 9. This CDR3 region has 15 residues. Germline V gene sequence: CDR1 SGHTA, CDR2 FQGTGA. Sample: ileum tissue, taken 12 days after intestinal transplant. This chain uses TRBV7-3 with TRBJ2-1, with 9 bases that match TRBD2. This receptor was taken from a human patient who received an intestinal transplant, so some T cells may come from the graft donor. The chain's CDR3 is CASSPLAGVVNEQFF. In DNA form, the CDR3 reads TGTGCCAGCAGCCCCTTAGCGGGAGTCGTGAATGAGCAGTTCTTC.